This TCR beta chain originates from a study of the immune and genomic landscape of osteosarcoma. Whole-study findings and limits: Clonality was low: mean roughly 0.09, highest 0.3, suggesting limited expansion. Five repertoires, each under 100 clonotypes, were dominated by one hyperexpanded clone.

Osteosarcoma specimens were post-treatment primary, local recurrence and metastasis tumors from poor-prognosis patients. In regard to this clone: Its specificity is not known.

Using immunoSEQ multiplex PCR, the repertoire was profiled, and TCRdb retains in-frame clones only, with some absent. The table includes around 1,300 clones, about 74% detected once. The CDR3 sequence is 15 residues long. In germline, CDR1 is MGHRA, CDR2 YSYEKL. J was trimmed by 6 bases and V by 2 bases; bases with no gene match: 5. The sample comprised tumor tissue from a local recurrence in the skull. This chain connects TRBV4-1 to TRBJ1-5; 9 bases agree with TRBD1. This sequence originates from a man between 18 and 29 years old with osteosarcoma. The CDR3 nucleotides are TGCGCCAGCAGCCAAACGCGACAGGGGGGTCAGCCCCAGCATTTT. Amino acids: CASSQTRQGGQPQHF.